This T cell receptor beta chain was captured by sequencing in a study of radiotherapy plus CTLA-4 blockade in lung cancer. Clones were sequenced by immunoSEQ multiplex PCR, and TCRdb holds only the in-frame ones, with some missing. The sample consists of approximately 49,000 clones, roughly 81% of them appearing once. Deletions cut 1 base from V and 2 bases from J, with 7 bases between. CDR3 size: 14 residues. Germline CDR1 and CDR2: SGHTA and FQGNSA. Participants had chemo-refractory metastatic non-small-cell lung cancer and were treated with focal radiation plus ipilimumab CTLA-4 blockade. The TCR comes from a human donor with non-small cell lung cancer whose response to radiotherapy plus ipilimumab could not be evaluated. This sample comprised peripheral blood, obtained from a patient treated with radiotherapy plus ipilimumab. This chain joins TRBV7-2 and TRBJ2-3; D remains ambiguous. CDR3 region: CASSLGLLTDTQYF. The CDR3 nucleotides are TGTGCCAGCAGCTTAGGACTCCTCACAGATACGCAGTATTTT.